Sequencing of this T cell receptor beta chain was carried out in a study of T-cell reconstitution after alpha-beta-depleted transplantation in children. In regard to this clonotype: Its specificity is not known.

Unique molecular identifiers were used in preparing the TCRbeta library. MiXCR, applied by TCRdb to the PCR reads, yields one record per CDR3 protein. The profile covers about 980,000 distinct CDR3 sequences, with roughly 29% appearing a single time and about 28% taken by the ten largest. Regarding the study as a whole: Reports say that about two months after transplant, the alpha-beta T cells came out of several hundred graft clones that had expanded.

CDR3 length equals 14 residues. Germline V gene sequence: CDR1 ENHRY, CDR2 SYGVKD. V trimming: 4 bases; J trimming: 1 base; junction bases outside the gene matches: 3. This chain connects TRBV10-3 to TRBJ2-7; 8 nucleotides match TRBD1. This clonotype originated in a boy younger than two who had a stem cell transplant for SCID, so the T cells may come from the graft donor. The sequencing here drew on PBMCs, mostly from graft donor cells, taken 360 days after TCRalphabeta/CD19-depleted stem cell transplant. CDR3 residues: CAISGGQVSYEQYF. The CDR3 DNA follows: TGTGCCATCAGTGGGGGACAGGTGTCCTACGAGCAGTACTTC.